This T cell receptor (beta chain) came from a study of T cell responses to AZD1222 COVID-19 vaccine. Study results and caveats: Seropositivity was recorded at baseline in only a handful of AZD1222 recipients. Repertoires were obtained solely post-peak T cell response. In the spike-specific TCR repertoire, nearly half reportedly target unmutated variant regions.

Regarding this clone: Its antigen is as yet unknown.

This CDR3 is built from 14 residues. Germline V lookup: CDR1 SGHNT, CDR2 YYREEE (reference sequence). V was cut by 0 bases and J by 6 bases, with 9 bases left in between. TCRdb's table, derived via immunoSEQ multiplex PCR, lists solely in-frame clones and lacks some. The repertoire holds about 130,000 clones, with roughly 93% as singletons. The starting material was peripheral blood, obtained 28 days after the second AZD1222 dose. The source of this sequence is an adult who received the AZD1222 COVID-19 vaccine. This chain uses TRBV5-4 with TRBJ1-4; D ambiguous. The CDR3 here is CASSLDRRDEKLFF. CDR3 nucleotides: TGTGCCAGCAGCTTGGACAGAAGGGATGAAAAACTGTTTTTT.